The sequence of this T cell receptor (beta chain) was determined in a study of long-term antiretroviral therapy in people with HIV. Runs used v3.0 of the immunoSEQ assay and were done at survey level. Sequencing was performed with immunoSEQ multiplex PCR; in TCRdb, only in-frame clones are kept and a portion is missing. The data show 27,000 or so clones, around four fifths seen once. The germline V and J ends were trimmed by 3 bases and 0 bases, with 13 bases remaining between them. The CDR3 has 16 residues. Germline CDR1 SGHTA, CDR2 FQGNSA. This receptor was identified in a young man with HIV. Sequencing was performed on unsorted PBMCs, taken 0.8 years before starting antiretroviral therapy. The chain employs TRBV7-2 and TRBJ2-3; D possibly corresponds to TRBD2 (5 bases). In DNA, the CDR3 is TGTGCCAGCAGCTTCCTTGGCTGGAGGAGCACAGATACGCAGTATTTT. Encoded protein: CASSFLGWRSTDTQYF.